One T cell receptor beta chain is described in this entry. A much larger clone sits a single nucleotide away, making a read error possible. Because the CDR3 is missing its conserved closing phenylalanine or tryptophan, this is likely a read error. CDR3 size: 17 residues. Germline CDR1 reads MNHEY; CDR2 reads SVGEGT. Trimming pared 0 bases from V and 2 bases from J, leaving 14 bases between. The source of the sample is a study of glioma-infiltrating T cells. TCR alpha and beta CDR3 regions were amplified from RNA using iRepertoire nested multiplex PCR. TCRdb used MiXCR to reprocess the multiplex PCR reads, holding one entry per CDR3 protein. The sample lists more than 350,000 distinct CDR3 sequences; 41% were seen once.

Sequencing was done on a sample of glioma tissue, nonneoplastic brain tissue, or PBMCs (not recorded which). The gene calls are TRBV6-2 or TRBV6-3 and TRBJ2-1, with D perhaps assigned TRBD1 or TRBD2 (5 bases each). The sequence was collected from a human donor with low-grade glioma or glioblastoma, undergoing nonglioma brain surgery, or in good health (not recorded which). CDR3 in amino acids: CASSYSGLATTYNEQFS. CDR3 sequence (DNA): TGTGCCAGCAGTTACTCGGGGCTAGCTACTACCTACAATGAGCAGTTCTCC.